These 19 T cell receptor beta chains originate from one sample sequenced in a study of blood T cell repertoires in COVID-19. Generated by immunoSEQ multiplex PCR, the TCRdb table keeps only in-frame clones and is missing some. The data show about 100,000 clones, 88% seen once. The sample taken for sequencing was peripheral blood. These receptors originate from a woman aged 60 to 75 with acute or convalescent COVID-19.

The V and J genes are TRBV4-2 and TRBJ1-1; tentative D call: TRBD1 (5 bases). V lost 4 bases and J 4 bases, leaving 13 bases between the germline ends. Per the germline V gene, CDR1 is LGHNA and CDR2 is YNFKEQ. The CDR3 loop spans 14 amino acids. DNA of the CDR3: TGTGCCAGCAGCCGAGCGGGGGATGGCACTGAAGCTTTCTTT. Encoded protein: CASSRAGDGTEAFF.

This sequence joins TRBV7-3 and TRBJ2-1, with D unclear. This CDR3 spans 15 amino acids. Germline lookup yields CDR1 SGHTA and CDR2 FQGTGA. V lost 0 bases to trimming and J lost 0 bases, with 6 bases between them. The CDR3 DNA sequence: TGTGCCAGCAGCTTAACAAGCGACTCCTACAATGAGCAGTTCTTC. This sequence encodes CASSLTSDSYNEQFF.

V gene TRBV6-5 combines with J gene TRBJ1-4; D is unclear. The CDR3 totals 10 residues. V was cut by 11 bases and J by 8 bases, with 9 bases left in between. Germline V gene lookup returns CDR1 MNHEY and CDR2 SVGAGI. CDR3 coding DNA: TGTGCCCCCCCGGGGGAAAAACTGTTTTTT. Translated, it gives CAPPGEKLFF.

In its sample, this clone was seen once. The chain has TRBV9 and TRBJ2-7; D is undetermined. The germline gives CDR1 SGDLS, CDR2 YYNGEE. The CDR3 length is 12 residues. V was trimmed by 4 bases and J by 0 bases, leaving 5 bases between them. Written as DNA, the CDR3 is TGTGCCAGCAGCCCTAGCTCCTACGAGCAGTACGTC. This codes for CASSPSSYEQYV.

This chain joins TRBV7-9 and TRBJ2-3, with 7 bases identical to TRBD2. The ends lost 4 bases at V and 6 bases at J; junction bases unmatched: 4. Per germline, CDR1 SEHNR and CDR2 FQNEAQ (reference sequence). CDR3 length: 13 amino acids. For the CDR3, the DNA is TGTGCCAGCAGCTCGGGAGGCGGGGATACGCAGTATTTT. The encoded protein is CASSSGGGDTQYF.

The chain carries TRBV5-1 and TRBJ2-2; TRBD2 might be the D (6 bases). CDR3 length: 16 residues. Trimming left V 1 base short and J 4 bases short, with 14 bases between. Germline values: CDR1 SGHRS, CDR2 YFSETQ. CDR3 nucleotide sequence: TGCGCCAGCAGCTTGTCATCCGGGGAGGCCACCGGGGAGCTGTTTTTT. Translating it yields CASSLSSGEATGELFF.

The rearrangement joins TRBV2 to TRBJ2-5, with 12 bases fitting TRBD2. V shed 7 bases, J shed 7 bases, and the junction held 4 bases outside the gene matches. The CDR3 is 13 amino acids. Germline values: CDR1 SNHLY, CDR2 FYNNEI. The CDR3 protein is CASMLAGGGTQYF. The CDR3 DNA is TGTGCCAGCATGCTAGCGGGAGGGGGGACCCAGTACTTC.

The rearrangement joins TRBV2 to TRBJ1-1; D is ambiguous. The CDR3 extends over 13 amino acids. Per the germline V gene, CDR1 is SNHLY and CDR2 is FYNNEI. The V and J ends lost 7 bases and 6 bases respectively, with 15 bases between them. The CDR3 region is CASTVVFPSEAFF. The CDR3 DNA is TGTGCCAGCACGGTGGTCTTTCCATCTGAAGCTTTCTTT.

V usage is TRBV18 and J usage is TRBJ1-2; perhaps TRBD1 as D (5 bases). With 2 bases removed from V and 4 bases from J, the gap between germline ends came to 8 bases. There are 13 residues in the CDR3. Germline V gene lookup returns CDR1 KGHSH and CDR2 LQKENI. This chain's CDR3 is CASSPKTAYGYTF. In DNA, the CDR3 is TGTGCCAGCTCACCAAAGACAGCCTATGGCTACACCTTC.

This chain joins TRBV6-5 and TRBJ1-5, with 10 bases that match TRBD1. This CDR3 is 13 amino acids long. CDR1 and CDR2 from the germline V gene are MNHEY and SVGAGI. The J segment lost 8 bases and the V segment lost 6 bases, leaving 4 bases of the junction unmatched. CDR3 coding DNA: TGTGCCAGCAGCCCGGGACAGGGGAAGCCCCAGCATTTT. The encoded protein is CASSPGQGKPQHF.

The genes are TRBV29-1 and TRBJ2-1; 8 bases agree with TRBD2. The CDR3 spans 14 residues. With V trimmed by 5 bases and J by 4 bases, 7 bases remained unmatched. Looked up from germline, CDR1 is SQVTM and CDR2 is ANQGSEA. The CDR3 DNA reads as TGCAGCGTTCCGGGACTAGACCTGTACAATGAGCAGTTCTTC. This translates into CSVPGLDLYNEQFF.

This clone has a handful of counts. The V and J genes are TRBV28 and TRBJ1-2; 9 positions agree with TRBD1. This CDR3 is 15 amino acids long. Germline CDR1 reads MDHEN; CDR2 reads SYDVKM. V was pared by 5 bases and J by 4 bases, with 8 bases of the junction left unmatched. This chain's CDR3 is CASSAAGTGSYGYTF. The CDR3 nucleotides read TGTGCCAGCAGTGCCGCCGGGACAGGGAGCTATGGCTACACCTTC.

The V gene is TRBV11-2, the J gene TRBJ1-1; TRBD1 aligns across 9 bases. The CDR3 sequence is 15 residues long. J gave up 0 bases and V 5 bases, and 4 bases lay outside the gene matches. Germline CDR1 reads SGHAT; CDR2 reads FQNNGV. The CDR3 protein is CASSRDRVLNTEAFF. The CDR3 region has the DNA TGTGCCAGCAGCCGGGACAGGGTGCTGAACACTGAAGCTTTCTTT.

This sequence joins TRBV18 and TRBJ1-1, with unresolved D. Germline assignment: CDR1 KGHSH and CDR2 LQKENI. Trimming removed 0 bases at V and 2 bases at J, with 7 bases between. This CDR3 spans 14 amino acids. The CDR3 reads CASSPPKPNTEAFF. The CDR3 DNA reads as TGTGCCAGCTCACCACCGAAGCCAAACACTGAAGCTTTCTTT.

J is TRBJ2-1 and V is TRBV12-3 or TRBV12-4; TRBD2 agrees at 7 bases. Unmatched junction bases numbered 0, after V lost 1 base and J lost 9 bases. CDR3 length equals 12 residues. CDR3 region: CASSLGGGEQFF. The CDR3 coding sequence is TGTGCCAGCAGTTTAGGGGGGGGTGAGCAGTTCTTC.

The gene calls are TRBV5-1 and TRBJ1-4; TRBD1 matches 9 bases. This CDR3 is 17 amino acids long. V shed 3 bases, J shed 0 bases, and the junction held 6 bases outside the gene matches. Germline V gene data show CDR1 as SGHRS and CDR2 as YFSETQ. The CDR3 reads CASSYGQGHSTNEKLFF. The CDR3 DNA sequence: TGCGCCAGCAGCTACGGACAGGGGCACTCAACTAATGAAAAACTGTTTTTT.

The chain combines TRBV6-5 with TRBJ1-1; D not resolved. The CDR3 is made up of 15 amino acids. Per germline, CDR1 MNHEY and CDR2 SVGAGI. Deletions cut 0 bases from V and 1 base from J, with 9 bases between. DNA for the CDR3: TGTGCCAGCAGTTACTCGACTCGGGGGAACACTGAAGCTTTCTTT. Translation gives CASSYSTRGNTEAFF.

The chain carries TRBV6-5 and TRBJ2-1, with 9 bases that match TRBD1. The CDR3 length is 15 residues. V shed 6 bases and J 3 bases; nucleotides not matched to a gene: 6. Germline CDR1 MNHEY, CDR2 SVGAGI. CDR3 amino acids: CASRTGQGRYNEQFF. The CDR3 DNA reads TGTGCCAGCAGAACGGGACAGGGACGCTACAATGAGCAGTTCTTC.

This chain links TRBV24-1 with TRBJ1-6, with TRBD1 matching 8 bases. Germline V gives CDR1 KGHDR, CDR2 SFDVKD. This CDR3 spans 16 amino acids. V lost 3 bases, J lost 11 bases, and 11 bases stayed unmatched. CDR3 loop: CATSDSRQGTGAPLHF. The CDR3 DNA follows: TGTGCCACCAGTGATAGCAGACAGGGGACAGGAGCACCCCTCCACTTT.